Below, 28 T cell receptor beta chains from the same sample are listed, as sequenced in a study of T cell responses to AZD1222 COVID-19 vaccine. The protocol was immunoSEQ multiplex PCR, while the TCRdb copy is restricted to in-frame clones and leaves out a portion. The table includes tens of thousands of clones, approximately 91% detected once. Sequenced material: peripheral blood, taken on day 0 of AZD1222 vaccination. These receptors were collected from an adult in good health.

V gene TRBV7-8 combines with J gene TRBJ2-3, with 7 bases aligning to TRBD2. V shed 1 base, J shed 1 base, and the junction held 5 bases outside the gene matches. The CDR3 has 16 residues. Germline assignment: CDR1 SGHVS and CDR2 FQNEAQ. The CDR3 here is CASSLVGSGRTDTQYF. The CDR3 DNA reads TGTGCCAGCAGCTTAGTGGGTAGCGGGCGCACAGATACGCAGTATTTT.

V and J are TRBV4-3 and TRBJ1-3; a possible D gene is TRBD1 (5 bases). Germline-derived CDR1 and CDR2 are LGHNA and YSLEER. The CDR3 covers 15 residues. Trimming removed 0 bases from V and 0 bases from J, with 6 bases in between. The CDR3 DNA follows: TGCGCCAGCAGCCAAGAGCAGGGCTCTGGAAACACCATATATTTT. Protein sequence: CASSQEQGSGNTIYF.

J is TRBJ2-5 and V is TRBV24-1; the match to TRBD1 covers 7 bases. The CDR3 is 16 residues long. Germline lookup yields CDR1 KGHDR and CDR2 SFDVKD. Trimming at V came to 3 bases and at J to 1 base, leaving 7 bases not matched to a gene. The CDR3: CATSDKRTGLQETQYF. The CDR3, as DNA: TGTGCCACCAGTGATAAGAGGACAGGTCTCCAAGAGACCCAGTACTTC.

The V gene is TRBV19, the J gene TRBJ2-7, with a weak D call TRBD1 (6 bases). V was shortened by 0 bases and J by 4 bases, with 13 bases between the two germline ends. There are 15 residues in the CDR3. The germline V gene has CDR1 LNHDA and CDR2 SQIVND (reference sequence). The CDR3: CASSIDGTRTYEQYF. The CDR3 DNA sequence: TGTGCCAGTAGTATAGATGGGACAAGAACGTACGAGCAGTACTTC.

The genes are TRBV4-3 and TRBJ2-2; TRBD1 matches 8 bases. Germline loops: CDR1 LGHNA, CDR2 YSLEER. Trimming removed 2 bases from V and 4 bases from J; junction bases left unmatched: 6. The CDR3 is 16 residues long. CDR3 amino acids: CASSQSQGEVTGELFF. CDR3 sequence (DNA): TGCGCCAGCAGCCAATCACAGGGGGAAGTCACCGGGGAGCTGTTTTTT.

This chain links TRBV5-1 with TRBJ2-2; D is uncertain. V gave up 4 bases and J gave up 7 bases, with 17 bases separating them. Germline V CDR1 and CDR2: SGHRS, YFSETQ. The CDR3 runs to 15 residues. For the CDR3, the DNA is TGCGCCAGCAGCATCTGGACGGTTGGTGGCGGGGAGCTGTTTTTT. Translation: CASSIWTVGGGELFF.

The genes are TRBV7-2 and TRBJ2-7, with D tentatively TRBD2 (7 bases). This CDR3 contains 15 residues. The ends were cut back, 5 bases at V and 3 bases at J, with 17 bases in the middle. CDR1 is SGHTA and CDR2 is FQGNSA in the germline V gene. CDR3 nucleotides: TGTGCCAGCAGCATTCAACGGGGGGCGAACTACGAGCAGTACTTC. Translated: CASSIQRGANYEQYF.

This clone was seen only a few times. The chain employs TRBV7-2 and TRBJ1-2, with D possibly TRBD1 on 5 matching bases. CDR3 length: 14 residues. V dropped 0 bases and J dropped 5 bases, with 10 bases sitting between them. The V gene's germline CDR1 is SGHTA and CDR2 FQGNSA. CDR3: CASSLAGTEYGYTF. DNA of the CDR3: TGTGCCAGCAGCTTAGCCGGGACGGAATATGGCTACACCTTC.

This rearrangement joins TRBV3-1 (or the pseudogene TRBV3-2) to TRBJ1-5, with a possible D match to TRBD1 (6 bases). The CDR3 loop spans 14 amino acids. V was clipped by 4 bases and J by 1 base, with 8 bases between them. Germline CDR1 reads LGHDT; CDR2 reads YNNKEL (reference sequence). The CDR3 sequence: CASSLDRSNQPQHF. CDR3 bases: TGTGCCAGCAGCCTCGACAGGAGCAATCAGCCCCAGCATTTT.

This chain joins TRBV7-6 and TRBJ2-6; D gene ambiguous. CDR1 is SGHVS, CDR2 FNYEAQ, per germline. V lost 5 bases to trimming and J lost 7 bases, with 15 bases between them. The CDR3 covers 15 residues. The CDR3 DNA is TGTGCCAGCAGCCCCCGACAAGCAGACGCCAACGTCCTGACTTTC. Translating gives CASSPRQADANVLTF.

The rearrangement joins TRBV6-1 to TRBJ2-1; 13 bases match TRBD2. Germline V gene data show CDR1 as MNHNS and CDR2 as SASEGT. Trimming at V came to 4 bases and at J to 8 bases, leaving 14 bases not matched to a gene. This CDR3 contains 18 residues. The DNA of the CDR3 is TGTGCCAGCAGTGGAAGACATACTAGCGGGGGGGCCTCCCATGAGCAGTTCTTC. Amino acid sequence: CASSGRHTSGGASHEQFF.

The chain uses TRBV5-1 and TRBJ1-6; 9 nucleotides align to TRBD1. V shed 4 bases, J shed 10 bases, and the junction held 6 bases outside the gene matches. The germline V gene encodes CDR1 SGHRS and CDR2 YFSETQ. The CDR3 is 14 amino acids. The CDR3 here is CASSPRTGDSPLHF. DNA for the CDR3: TGCGCCAGCAGCCCGCGGACAGGGGACTCACCCCTCCACTTT. The full variable domain, its missing parts supplied by reference TRBV5-1 and TRBJ1-6, is KAGVTQTPRYLIKTRGQQVTLSCSPISGHRSVSWYQQTPGQGLQFLFEYFSETQRNKGNFPGRFSGRQFSNSRSEMNVSTLELGDSALYLCASSPRTGDSPLHFGNGTRLTVT.

The CDR3 sequence: CASSLKVYPPYNEQFF. Here the CDR3 DNA reads TGTGCCAGCAGTTTAAAGGTATACCCACCCTACAATGAGCAGTTCTTC. The V and J genes are TRBV27 and TRBJ2-1; no clear D. Germline values: CDR1 MNHEY, CDR2 SMNVEV (reference sequence). CDR3 length equals 16 residues. V lost 2 bases and J lost 2, with 13 bases in between.

The chain is built from TRBV19 and TRBJ2-2, with D unclear. V was trimmed by 9 bases and J by 0 bases, leaving 14 bases between them. Germline V CDR1 and CDR2: LNHDA, SQIVND (reference sequence). The CDR3 runs 15 residues. The DNA of the CDR3 is TGTGCCAGCCGGACGGGTGCCGCGAACACCGGGGAGCTGTTTTTT. It yields the protein CASRTGAANTGELFF.

The V gene is TRBV5-5, the J gene TRBJ1-2, with 7 bases matching TRBD1. The length of the CDR3 is 15 residues. Per the germline V gene, CDR1 is SGHKS and CDR2 is YYEKEE (reference sequence). The ends lost 0 bases at V and 3 bases at J; junction bases unmatched: 5. In DNA form, the CDR3 reads TGTGCCAGCAGCTTGGCTCCCGGGACAGACTATGGCTACACCTTC. Protein sequence: CASSLAPGTDYGYTF.

J is TRBJ1-4 and V is TRBV11-2; the match to TRBD1 covers 9 bases. Germline V gives CDR1 SGHAT, CDR2 FQNNGV. Unmatched junction bases numbered 9, after V lost 2 bases and J lost 8 bases. CDR3 size: 16 residues. The CDR3 DNA is TGTGCCAGCAGCTTAAAGGGGGGACAGGGTGGGGAAAAACTGTTTTTT. Residues: CASSLKGGQGGEKLFF.

The chain is built from TRBV5-1 and TRBJ1-1; 8 positions match TRBD1. The CDR3 length is 15 residues. The germline V gene has CDR1 SGHRS and CDR2 YFSETQ. Trimming took 4 bases from V and 4 from J; bases not matched to a gene: 9. The CDR3, as DNA: TGCGCCAGCAGCGGGCTACAGGGGGATAGCACTGAAGCTTTCTTT. This encodes CASSGLQGDSTEAFF.

The chain couples TRBV3-1 (or the pseudogene TRBV3-2) to TRBJ2-2, with 16 nucleotides matching TRBD2. The trim removed 0 bases at V and 3 bases at J, leaving 7 bases unmatched. The germline gives CDR1 LGHDT, CDR2 YNNKEL (reference sequence). This CDR3 is 20 amino acids long. CDR3 in DNA: TGTGCCAGCAGCCAAGATATGGCGGGACTAGCGGGGGGGCACACCGGGGAGCTGTTTTTT. It yields the protein CASSQDMAGLAGGHTGELFF.

The chain carries TRBV7-6 and TRBJ1-4; no clear D. The CDR3 runs to 15 residues. V was cut by 5 bases and J by 3 bases, with 13 bases left in between. Germline CDR1 is SGHVS and CDR2 is FNYEAQ. The CDR3 bases are TGTGCCAGCAGCCAAATGAAAGGGCCTAATGAAAAACTGTTTTTT. It yields the protein CASSQMKGPNEKLFF.

V and J are TRBV4-3 and TRBJ1-3; D is uncertain. CDR1 is LGHNA and CDR2 is YSLEER in the germline V gene. V lost 0 bases, J lost 8 bases, and 17 bases lay in between. The CDR3 contains 16 residues. CDR3 sequence: CASSQDPRTPADTIYF. CDR3 coding DNA: TGCGCCAGCAGCCAAGATCCCCGGACCCCGGCCGACACCATATATTTT.

This clone appeared a single time. The rearrangement joins TRBV4-3 to TRBJ2-1; TRBD2 matches 14 bases. Germline V gene data show CDR1 as LGHNA and CDR2 as YSLEER. V trimming: 3 bases; J trimming: 1 base; junction bases outside the gene matches: 8. The CDR3 has 19 amino acids. The CDR3: CASSHPTSGGARSYNEQFF. CDR3 in DNA: TGCGCCAGCAGCCACCCGACTAGCGGGGGGGCCAGGTCCTACAATGAGCAGTTCTTC.

The chain couples TRBV6-5 to TRBJ2-5, with 7 nucleotides matching TRBD1. The V gene's germline CDR1 is MNHEY and CDR2 SVGAGI. The CDR3 totals 14 residues. Trimming cost V 6 bases and J 5 bases; bases outside gene matches: 9. CDR3 DNA: TGTGCCAGCAGACCCAACAGGGGCCGGGAGACCCAGTACTTC. This sequence encodes CASRPNRGRETQYF.

The V call is TRBV19, the J call TRBJ1-1; D possibly corresponds to TRBD1 (6 bases). The CDR3 is 13 amino acids. Germline V gene lookup returns CDR1 LNHDA and CDR2 SQIVND (reference sequence). V lost 5 bases, J lost 5 bases, and 12 bases lay in between. CDR3 in DNA: TGTGCCAGTAGTTTCCGGGACACTACTGAAGCTTTCTTT. Protein sequence: CASSFRDTTEAFF.

The J gene is TRBJ1-2, the V gene TRBV3-1 (or the pseudogene TRBV3-2), with D unresolved. From germline, CDR1 is LGHDT and CDR2 YNNKEL (reference sequence). The CDR3 has 14 residues. V dropped 4 bases and J dropped 4 bases, with 13 bases sitting between them. CDR3 DNA sequence: TGTGCCAGCAGCCCGGACGGATTGACCTATGGCTACACCTTC. Translation gives CASSPDGLTYGYTF.

The V and J genes are TRBV6-2 or TRBV6-3 and TRBJ1-5; D is uncertain. CDR1 and CDR2 (germline): MNHEY, SVGEGT. V lost 2 bases to trimming and J lost 6 bases, with 8 bases between them. This CDR3 has 13 residues. The CDR3: CASSYGVSQPQHF. DNA for the CDR3: TGTGCCAGCAGTTACGGGGTGAGTCAGCCCCAGCATTTT.

The CDR3 nucleotides read TGTGCCAGCTCACCACAGAGCACCGGGGAGCTGTTTTTT. Residues: CASSPQSTGELFF. The chain has TRBV18 and TRBJ2-2; D gene ambiguous. The CDR3 sequence is 13 residues long. V lost 1 base and J 4 bases, leaving 4 bases between the germline ends. The germline V gene encodes CDR1 KGHSH and CDR2 LQKENI.

This sequence joins TRBV14 and TRBJ2-7; tentative D call: TRBD1 (6 bases). The V gene's germline CDR1 is SGHDN and CDR2 FVKESK. The CDR3 runs to 14 residues. V lost 5 bases and J 4 bases, leaving 15 bases between the germline ends. The CDR3 sequence is CASSDIRTDYEQYF. The CDR3 region has the DNA TGTGCCAGCAGCGACATCCGGACAGATTACGAGCAGTACTTC.

The V call is TRBV6-2 or TRBV6-3, the J call TRBJ1-2; 7 positions agree with TRBD1. CDR1 and CDR2 (germline): MNHEY, SVGEGT. Trimming at V came to 2 bases and at J to 3 bases, leaving 0 bases not matched to a gene. CDR3 size: 13 residues. The chain's CDR3 is CASSYRGHYGYTF. Here the CDR3 DNA reads TGTGCCAGCAGTTACAGGGGGCACTATGGCTACACCTTC.